The 9 T cell receptor beta chains below were found in one sample sequenced in a study of OX40 agonist ivuxolimab in advanced cancers. Sequenced by immunoSEQ multiplex PCR; TCRdb stores in-frame clones only, minus some. The table shows around 84,000 clones, with about 80% occurring only once. This specimen was CD4+ or CD8+ T cells sorted from blood, taken in a trial of the OX40 agonist ivuxolimab. Receptors originate from an adult with an advanced solid tumor such as melanoma, head and neck, liver or kidney cancer.

This clone was counted a single time. The chain is built from TRBV7-2 and TRBJ2-7, with 9 bases that match TRBD2. Germline V gives CDR1 SGHTA, CDR2 FQGNSA. The CDR3 runs to 13 residues. Trimming took 4 bases from V and 3 from J; bases not matched to a gene: 1. CDR3 in DNA: TGTGCCAGCAGCTCGACTAGCGGCTACGAGCAGTACTTC. This gives the protein CASSSTSGYEQYF.

The DNA of the CDR3 is TGCGCCAGTGGGCGGGACAGGGGAGAAAAACTGTTTTTT. Its protein is CASGRDRGEKLFF. The chain carries TRBV10-1 and TRBJ1-4, with 10 bases identical to TRBD1. This CDR3 is built from 13 residues. The V gene's germline CDR1 is WNHNN and CDR2 SYGVQD (reference sequence). Trimming cost V 9 bases and J 8 bases; bases outside gene matches: 6.

The chain combines TRBV10-3 with TRBJ1-2; the match to TRBD1 covers 7 bases. Unmatched junction bases numbered 5, after V lost 3 bases and J lost 4 bases. CDR3 length: 14 residues. Germline V gives CDR1 ENHRY, CDR2 SYGVKD. The CDR3, as DNA: TGTGCCATCAGTGAAGGGGGCGGGACCTATGGCTACACCTTC. It is translated as CAISEGGGTYGYTF.

This sequence joins TRBV2 and TRBJ2-7; 7 bases fit TRBD1. Germline CDR1 SNHLY, CDR2 FYNNEI. The length of the CDR3 is 17 residues. Unmatched junction bases numbered 11, after V lost 2 bases and J lost 1 base. In DNA form, the CDR3 reads TGTGCCAGCAGTGAAAACCCCTGGACAGGTGATTCCTACGAGCAGTACTTC. Amino acids: CASSENPWTGDSYEQYF.

V and J are TRBV6-1 and TRBJ2-7; 11 nucleotides agree with TRBD1. V was pared by 3 bases and J by 3 bases, with 7 bases of the junction left unmatched. The CDR3 extends over 16 amino acids. Germline CDR1 and CDR2: MNHNS and SASEGT. CDR3: CASSDLGQGGYYEQYF. The CDR3 nucleotides are TGTGCCAGCAGTGATTTGGGACAGGGGGGTTACTACGAGCAGTACTTC.

The V gene is TRBV7-9, the J gene TRBJ1-2; D ambiguous. V lost 1 base, J lost 4 bases, and 4 bases lay in between. Germline CDR1 reads SEHNR; CDR2 reads FQNEAQ (reference sequence). This CDR3 is 12 amino acids long. CDR3 region: CASSLVGYGYTF. CDR3 sequence (DNA): TGTGCCAGCAGCTTAGTCGGCTATGGCTACACCTTC. The entire variable domain, with the rest obtained from reference TRBV7-9 and TRBJ1-2, is as follows: DTGVSQNPRHKITKRGQNVTFRCDPISEHNRLYWYRQTLGQGPEFLTYFQNEAQLEKSRLLSDRFSAERPKGSFSTLEIQRTEQGDSAMYLCASSLVGYGYTFGSGTRLTVV.

This clone turned up a few times. The V gene is TRBV7-9, the J gene TRBJ2-1, with 10 bases lining up with TRBD1. The CDR3 is 18 amino acids. Germline V gives CDR1 SEHNR, CDR2 FQNEAQ (reference sequence). V trimming: 4 bases; J trimming: 4 bases; junction bases outside the gene matches: 13. The CDR3 loop is CASSSPAVPGQGYNEQFF. For the CDR3, the DNA is TGTGCCAGCAGCTCCCCAGCAGTGCCGGGACAGGGGTACAATGAGCAGTTCTTC.

The J gene is TRBJ2-6, the V gene TRBV7-2; D not resolved. V lost 2 bases and J 2 bases, leaving 10 bases between the germline ends. CDR1 and CDR2 from the germline V gene are SGHTA and FQGNSA. The CDR3 length is 16 residues. The CDR3 region is CASSLNLGTGANVLTF. Written as DNA, the CDR3 is TGTGCCAGCAGCTTAAATTTGGGGACTGGGGCCAACGTCCTGACTTTC.

V and J are TRBV28 and TRBJ2-3, with 9 bases that match TRBD1. CDR3 size: 18 residues. Trimming took 4 bases from V and 2 from J; bases not matched to a gene: 13. Germline CDR1 and CDR2: MDHEN and SYDVKM. CDR3 coding DNA: TGTGCCAGCAGTTCAGGGGACAGGGTTTCCCACCTCACAGATACGCAGTATTTT. This codes for CASSSGDRVSHLTDTQYF.